The sequence of this T cell receptor beta chain was determined in a study of human T cells and chemical hapten exposure (dated by TCRdb to 2020 to 2023). With respect to the entire study: For sensitization, 2% DPC in acetone was applied to a roughly 2 cm by roughly 2 cm area of upper inner arm skin. Throughout the study period of 20 to 30 weeks, patients also received therapeutic DPC doses to the scalp every week. Patch tests used Finn chambers with 0.01% DPC on the upper back, scored after 6 days by International Contact Dermatitis Research Group standards. Alopecia areata with under or over 50% scalp involvement, alopecia totalis and alopecia universalis were represented in the patient cohort, which was mostly female. Libraries were pooled for sequencing, and variation in per-sample TCR yields was attributed mainly to small differences in library volumes within the pool. Peripheral blood TCR repertoire changes were tracked in vivo in alopecia patients during primary and secondary sensitization to the hapten diphenylcyclopropenone (DPC). Blood samples were taken from patients before sensitization (week 0) and then at 2, 6 and about 24 weeks after DPC sensitization. For TCR sequencing, blood came from 25 to 35 alopecia patients at anywhere from one to four time points (pre-sensitization, 2, 6 and 24 weeks).

This clonotype was seen a handful of times. Its antigen is unknown. The input lacks base qualities; no much larger clone sits a single base away. General findings and caveats noted by the study authors: A positive correlation was found between the number of PT1 expanded TCRs and patch test score, with significance reached at thresholds 8, 16 and 32 but not 4. Repeated subsampling changed both the strength of the expansion versus patch-test correlation and the threshold at which that correlation became significant. Expanded TCRs formed significantly more large CDR3 similarity clusters than pre-sensitization or healthy control sets, consistent with antigen-driven responses. No change with DPC sensitization was found in the number of TCRs above 1 in 1000 frequency, and no evidence of global repertoire structure alterations was found. Alopecia, a presumed autoimmune disease, was present in all patients, so the immune response of the patients might differ from that of healthy individuals.

The library was prepared using RACE. TCRdb records NextSeq 500 as the sequencer. During library preparation, unique molecular identifiers were attached to individual cDNA molecules so that TCRs could be counted in a quantitative, reproducible way. Each blood RNA sample was used to sequence both TCR alpha and TCR beta chains. In the paper's pipeline: A median of around 100,000 TCRs per sample was observed, with a range of about 20,000 to 700,000. The Decombinator software suite was used to annotate V, J and CDR3 in the TCR reads. For PS versus PT1 abundance plots, all samples were subsampled to the same number of TCRs (28,000). TCRs were defined as expanded if absent before sensitization and observed at least eight times at the 2-week time point. TCRdb reprocessed the public reads (quality trimming at Q25 with fastp, clone calling with MiXCR) and kept in-frame beta chains. Identical CDR3 proteins give one entry, which carries the most common genes and DNA. The V and J calls and clone size come from TCRdb's table, not from the authors' own analysis. The sample profile shows approximately 400,000 distinct CDR3 sequences; 4.8% of them were found once. Around 2% of the sample rests with the top ten.

The germline V gene gives CDR1 as LGHNA and CDR2 as YNFKEQ. V and J are trimmed by 7 bases and 2 bases, and the gene matches miss 10 bases of the junction. The CDR3 runs 15 residues from the cysteine to the phenylalanine. CDR3 DNA is the only sequence kept; it has 45 bases, read in frame from the first base. Taken with the paper, the label for time point translates to: patch test 1, 2 weeks after DPC sensitization. The treatment or condition label, as the study defines it: therapeutic diphenylcyclopropenone sensitization with weekly scalp DPC. At every patch-test visit, the blood draw took place before the patch test was put on. Patients were eligible if aged 18 to 70, diagnosed with alopecia and judged suitable for DPC therapy, and pregnant patients were excluded. Total RNA was isolated from unfractionated whole blood collected in Tempus Blood RNA tubes.

The sequence came from a woman between 45 and 65 years old with alopecia areata. Some clones in this sample may be carry-over from other donors' samples. The input for sequencing was whole blood, taken in connection with sensitization to the hapten diphenylcyclopropenone (DPC). The chain links TRBV4-2 with TRBJ1-2, and 7 junctional nucleotides match TRBD1. The CDR3 sequence is CASTETGDTNYGYTF. The DNA sequence follows: TGTGCCAGCACCGAAACAGGGGACACCAACTATGGCTACACCTTC.